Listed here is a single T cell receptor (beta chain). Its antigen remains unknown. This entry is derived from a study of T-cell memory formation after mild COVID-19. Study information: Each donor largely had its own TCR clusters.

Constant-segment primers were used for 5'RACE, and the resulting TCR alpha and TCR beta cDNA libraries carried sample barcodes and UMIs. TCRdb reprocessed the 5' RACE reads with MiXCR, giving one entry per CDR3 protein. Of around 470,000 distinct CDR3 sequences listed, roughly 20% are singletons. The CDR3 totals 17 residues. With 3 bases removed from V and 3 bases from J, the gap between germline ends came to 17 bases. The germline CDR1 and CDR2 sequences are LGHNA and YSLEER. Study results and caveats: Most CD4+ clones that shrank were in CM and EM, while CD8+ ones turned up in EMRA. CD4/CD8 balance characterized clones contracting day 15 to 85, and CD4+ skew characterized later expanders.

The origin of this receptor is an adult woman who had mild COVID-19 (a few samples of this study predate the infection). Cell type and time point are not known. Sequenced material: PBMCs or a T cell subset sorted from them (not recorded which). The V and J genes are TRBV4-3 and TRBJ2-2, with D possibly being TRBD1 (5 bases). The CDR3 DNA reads TGCGCCAGCAGCCATTCTACCCAGTACAGGTACACCGGGGAGCTGTTTTTT. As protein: CASSHSTQYRYTGELFF.